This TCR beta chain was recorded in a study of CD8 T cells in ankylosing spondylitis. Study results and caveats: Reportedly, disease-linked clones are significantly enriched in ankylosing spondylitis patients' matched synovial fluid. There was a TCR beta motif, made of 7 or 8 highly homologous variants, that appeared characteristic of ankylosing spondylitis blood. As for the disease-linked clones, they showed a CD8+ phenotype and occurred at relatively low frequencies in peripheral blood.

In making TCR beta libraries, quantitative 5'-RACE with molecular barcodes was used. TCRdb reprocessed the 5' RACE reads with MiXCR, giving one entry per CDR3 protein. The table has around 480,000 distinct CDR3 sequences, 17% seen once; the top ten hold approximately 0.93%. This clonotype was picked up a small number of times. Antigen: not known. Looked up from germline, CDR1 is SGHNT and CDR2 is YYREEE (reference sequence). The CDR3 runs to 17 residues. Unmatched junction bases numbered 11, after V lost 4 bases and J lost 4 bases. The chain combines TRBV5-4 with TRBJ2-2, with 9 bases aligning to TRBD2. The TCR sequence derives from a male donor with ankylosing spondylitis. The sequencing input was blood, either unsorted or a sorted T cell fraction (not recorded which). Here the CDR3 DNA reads TGTGCCAGCAGCGATACGGTGCGGGGGGGCAGCACCGGGGAGCTGTTTTTT. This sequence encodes CASSDTVRGGSTGELFF. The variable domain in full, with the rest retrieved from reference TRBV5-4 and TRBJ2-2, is ETGVTQSPTHLIKTRGQQVTLRCSSQSGHNTVSWYQQALGQGPQFIFQYYREEENGRGNFPPRFSGLQFPNYSSELNVNALELDDSALYLCASSDTVRGGSTGELFFGEGSRLTVL.